This TCR beta chain was captured in a study of breast tumors, draining lymph nodes, adjacent tissues. Study results and limitations: Tumor and nontumor repertoires were significantly more similar in luminal-like than in basal-like breast cancer. Compared with lymph nodes, tumors were less diverse; compared with nontumor tissue, more. The lymph node origin of tumor T cells was framed as consistent with a hypothesis, not demonstrated.

TCRdb reanalysed the multiplex PCR reads using MiXCR and keeps one entry per CDR3 protein. The sample shows about 110,000 distinct CDR3 sequences, under 40% of them seen only once. Axillary draining lymph nodes of breast cancer patients supplied the node samples. Germline CDR1 SGDLS, CDR2 YYNGEE. V lost 0 bases and J 0 bases, leaving 9 bases between the germline ends. The CDR3 loop spans 16 amino acids. For this clonotype: The antigen is not known.

Specimen: axillary lymph node tissue. The chain has TRBV9 and TRBJ2-2, with D hard to call. The receptor was isolated from a female donor with breast cancer. Some clones in this sample may be carry-over from other donors' samples. CDR3 loop: CASSVVGCANTGELFF. The CDR3 nucleotides are TGTGCCAGCAGCGTAGTGGGCTGTGCGAACACCGGGGAGCTGTTTTTT.